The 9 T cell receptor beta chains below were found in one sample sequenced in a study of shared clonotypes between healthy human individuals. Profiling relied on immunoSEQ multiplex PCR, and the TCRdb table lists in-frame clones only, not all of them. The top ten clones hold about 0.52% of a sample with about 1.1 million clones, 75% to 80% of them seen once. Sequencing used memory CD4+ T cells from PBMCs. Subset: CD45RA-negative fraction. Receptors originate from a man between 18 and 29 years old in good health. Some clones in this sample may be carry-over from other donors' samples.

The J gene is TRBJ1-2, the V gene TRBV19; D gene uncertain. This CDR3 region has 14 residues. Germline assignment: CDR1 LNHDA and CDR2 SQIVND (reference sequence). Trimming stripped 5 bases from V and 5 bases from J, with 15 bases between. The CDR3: CASSRTAPIYGYTF. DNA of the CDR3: TGTGCCAGTAGTCGAACAGCACCCATTTATGGCTACACCTTC.

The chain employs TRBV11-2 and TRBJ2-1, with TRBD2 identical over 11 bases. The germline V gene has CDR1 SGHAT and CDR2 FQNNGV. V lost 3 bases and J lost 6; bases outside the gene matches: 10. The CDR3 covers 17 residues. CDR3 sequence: CASSLIGSGRVVNEQFF. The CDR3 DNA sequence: TGTGCCAGCAGCTTGATAGGTAGCGGGAGGGTAGTCAATGAGCAGTTCTTC.

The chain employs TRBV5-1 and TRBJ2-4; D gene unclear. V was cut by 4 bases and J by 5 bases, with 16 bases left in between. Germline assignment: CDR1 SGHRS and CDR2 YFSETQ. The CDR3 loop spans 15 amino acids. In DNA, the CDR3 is TGCGCCAGCAGCGCAGGCCGGGCAGTCCAAAACATTCAGTACTTC. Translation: CASSAGRAVQNIQYF.

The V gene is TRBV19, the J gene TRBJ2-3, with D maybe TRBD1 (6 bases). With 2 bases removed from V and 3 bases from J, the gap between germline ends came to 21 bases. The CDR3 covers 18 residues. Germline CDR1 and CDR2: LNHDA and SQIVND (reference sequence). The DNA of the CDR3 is TGTGCCAGTAGTATACCCCGGACAGCCAAAATGGGGACAGATACGCAGTATTTT. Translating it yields CASSIPRTAKMGTDTQYF.

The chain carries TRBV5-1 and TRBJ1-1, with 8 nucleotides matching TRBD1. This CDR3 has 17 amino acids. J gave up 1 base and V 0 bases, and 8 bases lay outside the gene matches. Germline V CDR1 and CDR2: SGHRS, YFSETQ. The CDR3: CASSLAPRGQGNTEAFF. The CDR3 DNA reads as TGCGCCAGCAGCTTGGCCCCCAGGGGGCAGGGGAACACTGAAGCTTTCTTT.

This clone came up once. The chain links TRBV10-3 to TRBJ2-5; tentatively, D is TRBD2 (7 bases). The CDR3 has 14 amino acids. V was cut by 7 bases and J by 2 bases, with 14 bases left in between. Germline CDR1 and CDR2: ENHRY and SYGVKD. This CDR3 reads CAIKEGGQQETQYF. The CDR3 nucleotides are TGTGCCATCAAAGAGGGGGGGCAGCAAGAGACCCAGTACTTC.

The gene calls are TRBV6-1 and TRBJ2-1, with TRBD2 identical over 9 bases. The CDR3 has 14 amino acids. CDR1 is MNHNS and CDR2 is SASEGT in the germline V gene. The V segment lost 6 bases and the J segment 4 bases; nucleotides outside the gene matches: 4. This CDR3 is CASRPLAGYNEQFF. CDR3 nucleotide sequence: TGTGCCAGCAGGCCCCTAGCGGGGTACAATGAGCAGTTCTTC.

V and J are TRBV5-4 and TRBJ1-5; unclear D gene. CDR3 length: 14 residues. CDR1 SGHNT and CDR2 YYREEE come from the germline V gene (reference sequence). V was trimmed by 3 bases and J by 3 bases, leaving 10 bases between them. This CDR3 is CASSSFGPNQPQHF. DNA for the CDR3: TGTGCCAGCAGCTCGTTTGGCCCCAATCAGCCCCAGCATTTT.

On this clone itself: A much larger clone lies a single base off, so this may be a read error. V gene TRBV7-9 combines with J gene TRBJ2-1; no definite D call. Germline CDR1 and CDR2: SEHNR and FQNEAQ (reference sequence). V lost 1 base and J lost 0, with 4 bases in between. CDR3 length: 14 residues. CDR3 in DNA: TGTGCCAGCAGCTTAGGGAGCTCCTACAATGAGCAGTTCTTC. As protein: CASSLGSSYNEQFF.